This note documents a single TCR beta chain sequence. Its antigen remains unknown. This sample is drawn from a study of blood T cells in healthy people across ages. PBMCs were isolated at a quantity of at least 6.5 million per sample. Broader study findings: Measured against age, TCR beta diversity per million T cells decreased in a roughly linear manner.

The second PCR ran roughly 6 to 11 cycles with a sample-barcoded 5' primer and J-beta primers. One entry per CDR3 protein results from TCRdb running MiXCR on the 5' RACE reads. This table has 450,000 to 600,000 distinct CDR3 sequences, around a quarter appearing once. The CDR3 is 13 residues long. Unmatched junction bases numbered 6, after V lost 6 bases and J lost 2 bases. CDR1 and CDR2 (germline): DFQATT, SNEGSKA (reference sequence). This sample also appeared in a second study, on T cells of mothers and their children. From that second work: Over 9.5 million reads per mother and 2.5 million to 3 million per child were obtained. Thymic selection, a shaping force on TCR recombination output, acts similarly in related and unrelated pairs.

The sequence was obtained from a boy aged 2 to 10 in good health. Sequenced sample: blood. The chain combines TRBV20-1 with TRBJ1-2; 7 nucleotides match TRBD1. The CDR3 sequence is CSAGTDKNYGYTF. CDR3 DNA: TGCAGTGCCGGGACAGATAAAAACTATGGCTACACCTTC.